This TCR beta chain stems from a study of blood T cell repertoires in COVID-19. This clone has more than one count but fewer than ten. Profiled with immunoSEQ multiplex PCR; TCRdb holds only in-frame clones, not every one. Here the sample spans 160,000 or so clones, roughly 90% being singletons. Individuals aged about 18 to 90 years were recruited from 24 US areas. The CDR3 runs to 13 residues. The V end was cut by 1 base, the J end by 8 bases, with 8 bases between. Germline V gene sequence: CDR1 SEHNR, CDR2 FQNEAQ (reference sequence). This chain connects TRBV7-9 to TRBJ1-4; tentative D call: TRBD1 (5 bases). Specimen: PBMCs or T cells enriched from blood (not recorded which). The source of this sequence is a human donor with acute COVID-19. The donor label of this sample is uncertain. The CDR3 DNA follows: TGTGCCAGCAGCTTAGACAAGGGGGAAAAACTGTTTTTT. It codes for CASSLDKGEKLFF. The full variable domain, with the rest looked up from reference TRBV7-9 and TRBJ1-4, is DTGVSQNPRHKITKRGQNVTFRCDPISEHNRLYWYRQTLGQGPEFLTYFQNEAQLEKSRLLSDRFSAERPKGSFSTLEIQRTEQGDSAMYLCASSLDKGEKLFFGSGTQLSVL.